This T cell receptor beta chain originates from a study of T cell responses to AZD1222 COVID-19 vaccine listed by TCRdb under 2021. About the study as a whole: AZD1222 recipients whose second dose came at about 4 weeks and those whose second dose came at about 12 weeks were combined into one group, since spike-specific TCR depth and breadth did not differ between the two schedules. A total of 230 to 250 trial participants underwent TCR sequencing, of whom under 220 had received two doses of AZD1222 and approximately 25 had received two doses of the MenACWY control vaccine. Trial participants were enrolled by age into 18-55, 56-69 and 70-plus year subgroups, with around 150, 28 and 57 TCR-sequenced participants respectively. The paper's findings and limits, for the study overall: Only a handful of AZD1222 recipients were SARS-CoV-2 seropositive at baseline, limiting conclusions about previously exposed vaccinees. Epitopes outside the regions mutated in the B.1.351 and B.1.1.7 variants were reportedly recognized by nearly half of the unique spike-specific TCRs. In the small 56-69-year group, the increase in depth fell short of significance, most likely because of low power. CD4 TCRs associated with the vaccine covered the entire spike protein, and the dominant responses were in regions 160-218 and 743-854. A significant rise in spike-specific TCR breadth and depth was observed after two AZD1222 doses relative to day 0 and relative to MenACWY recipients. Most participants were white British and females outnumbered males, and the authors suggested that clonal diversity may have been underestimated. Because no day 14 peak-response samples were available, the repertoires could be characterized only after the peak T cell response.

The CDR3 regions of human TCRbeta chains were analyzed by immunosequencing. In the paper's pipeline: Repertoire TCRs were checked for matches against a reference library of SARS-CoV-2-specific TCRs that had been generated using the MIRA antigen-specificity platform. Breadth was defined as the fraction of unique TCRs that were SARS-CoV-2-associated, and depth was defined as the fraction of total T cells that were SARS-CoV-2-associated. Using the MIRA data, each spike-specific TCR was assigned both to the spike region to which the TCR was reactive and to a CD4 or CD8 class. Log10-transformed breadth and depth values were compared by one-way ANOVA with Sidak's multiple comparisons tests. Not all clones reach the TCRdb copy of this immuneACCESS table, which keeps in-frame sequences only. Checked studies attribute under half of the gap to unresolved V genes and leave the rest unexplained. For V, J and clone size, that table is used; D and trimming come from the DNA. For this sample there are about 100,000 clones; roughly 89% appear just once. About 3.5% of the sample rests with the top ten.

This specimen's time point label, interpreted: baseline before first vaccination. Vaccinee samples were obtained from the UK trials COV001 and COV002, which included a single-blind randomized controlled phase 2/3 trial of AZD1222 (ChAdOx1 nCoV-19) in healthy adults. Trial participant PBMC samples were collected at day 0 and day 28 after the second dose for TCRbeta chain sequencing. A remark on this clone: Its antigen specificity is not known. No base quality values were provided; no much bigger clone lies one nucleotide off.

Reading from cysteine to phenylalanine, the CDR3 counts 14 amino acids. Only the CDR3 DNA is retained, 42 bases long and in frame from the first base. As encoded in the germline V gene, CDR1 is MDHEN while CDR2 is SYDVKM. Trimming takes 10 bases from V and 2 bases from J, and the germline ends sit 18 bases apart. This TCR derives from an adult in good health. The rearrangement joined TRBV28 to TRBJ2-7; the D gene is possibly TRBD2, with 5 bases matching. The input for sequencing was peripheral blood, taken on day 0 of AZD1222 vaccination. The DNA reads as follows: TGTGCCACCGGGGAAGGACGGGCGGCCTACGAGCAGTACTTC. Translated, it gives CATGEGRAAYEQYF. When the CDR3 is completed using the reference TRBV28 and TRBJ2-7 genes on either side, the full variable domain is DVKVTQSSRYLVKRTGEKVFLECVQDMDHENMFWYRQDPGLGLRLIYFSYDVKMKEKGDIPEGYSVSREKKERFSLILESASTNQTSMYLCATGEGRAAYEQYFGPGTRLTVT.